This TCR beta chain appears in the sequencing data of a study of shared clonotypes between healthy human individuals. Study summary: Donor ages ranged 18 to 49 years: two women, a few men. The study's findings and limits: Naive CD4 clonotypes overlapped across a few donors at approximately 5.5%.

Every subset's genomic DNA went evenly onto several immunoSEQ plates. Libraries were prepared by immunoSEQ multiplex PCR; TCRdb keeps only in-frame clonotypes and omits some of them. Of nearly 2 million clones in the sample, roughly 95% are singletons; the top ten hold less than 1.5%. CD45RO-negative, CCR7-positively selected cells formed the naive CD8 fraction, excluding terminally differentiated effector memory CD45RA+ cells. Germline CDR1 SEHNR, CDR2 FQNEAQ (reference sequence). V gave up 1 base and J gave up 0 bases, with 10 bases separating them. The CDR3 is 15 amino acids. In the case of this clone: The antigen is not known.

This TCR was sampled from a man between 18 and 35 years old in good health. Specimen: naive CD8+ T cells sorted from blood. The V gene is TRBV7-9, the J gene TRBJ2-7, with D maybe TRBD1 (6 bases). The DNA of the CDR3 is TGTGCCAGCAGCTTAGAGGACAGAAGCTCCTACGAGCAGTACTTC. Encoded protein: CASSLEDRSSYEQYF.